A selection of T cell receptor beta chains follows, all from one sample in a study of cytomegalovirus exposure and HLA in healthy donors. TCRdb's copy holds only in-frame clones and misses some; the assay was immunoSEQ multiplex PCR. Found here are 110,000 to 150,000 clones, roughly 77% of them singletons; the top ten hold approximately 2.1%. The sequencing input was PBMCs. These receptors originate from a man aged 25 to 45 in good health and CMV-seronegative. Both conserved end residues are part of each CDR3. The order of the fields is D gene, clone size, V gene, J gene, CDR3 DNA, CDR3 protein. A D gene is named only where the DNA matches it firmly. Size is omitted from some rows. Given values are once, few, many or a class for expanded clones.

D: TRBD1; size: NA; V: TRBV5-1; J: TRBJ2-3; DNA: TGCGCCAGCAGCTTGTCAACGGACCCGGGACAGGGGAAAGATACGCAGTATTTT; CDR3: CASSLSTDPGQGKDTQYF
D: NA; size: NA; V: TRBV7-9; J: TRBJ2-4; DNA: TGTGCCAGCAGCTTAGCCCGAAGGGGGGACAGTGGTGGCATTCAGTACTTC; CDR3: CASSLARRGDSGGIQYF
D: NA; size: NA; V: TRBV27; J: TRBJ1-4; DNA: TGTGCCAGCAGTCCGCGACAGACTCCCGAGTCTGGGAGGTTGTTTTTT; CDR3: CASSPRQTPESGRLFF
D: TRBD2; size: NA; V: TRBV28; J: TRBJ2-7; DNA: TGTGCCAGCAGTTTTTCGGGACTAGTTTTCGAGCAGTACTTC; CDR3: CASSFSGLVFEQYF
D: NA; size: NA; V: TRBV7-9; J: TRBJ2-1; DNA: TGTGCCAGCAGCCTAGCCCATCTAGCGTGGATGGTCGTTGAGCAGTTCTTC; CDR3: CASSLAHLAWMVVEQFF
D: TRBD2; size: NA; V: TRBV2; J: TRBJ2-3; DNA: TGTGCCAGCACCGGTTGGCGGGGGGGCGCAGATACGCAGTATTTT; CDR3: CASTGWRGGADTQYF
D: NA; size: NA; V: TRBV12-2; J: TRBJ2-4; DNA: TGTGCAAGTCGCTTAGGAGGGCTACTAGCCAAAAACATTCAGTACTTC; CDR3: CASRLGGLLAKNIQYF
D: NA; size: NA; V: TRBV29-1; J: TRBJ1-1; DNA: TGCAGCGTTGGCCAGGGTGTAAGTACTGAAGCTTTCTTT; CDR3: CSVGQGVSTEAFF
D: TRBD1; size: NA; V: TRBV30; J: TRBJ2-1; DNA: TGTGCCTGGAGTTCTCTAGGGGGCAATTACAATGAGCAGTTCTTC; CDR3: CAWSSLGGNYNEQFF
D: NA; size: NA; V: TRBV6-5; J: TRBJ2-2; DNA: TGTGCCAGCAGTCGCCTAGGAGGGACCGGGGAGCTGTTTTTT; CDR3: CASSRLGGTGELFF
D: NA; size: NA; V: TRBV15; J: TRBJ2-6; DNA: TGTGCCACCAGCAGAGATACTAGGTCTGGGGCCAACGTCCTGACTTTC; CDR3: CATSRDTRSGANVLTF
D: NA; size: NA; V: TRBV9; J: TRBJ2-1; DNA: TGTGCCAGCAGCGGACAGGTATCCAGTGAGCAGTTCTTC; CDR3: CASSGQVSSEQFF
D: NA; size: few; V: TRBV5-6; J: TRBJ1-3; DNA: TGTGCCAGCAGCTTGATAGGGGATGCCACTTACTCTGGAAACACCATATATTTT; CDR3: CASSLIGDATYSGNTIYF
D: TRBD2; size: NA; V: TRBV29-1; J: TRBJ2-5; DNA: TGCAGCGTTGGGCTAGCGGGGGGGAAACAAGAGACCCAGTACTTC; CDR3: CSVGLAGGKQETQYF
D: NA; size: NA; V: TRBV4-1; J: TRBJ1-1; DNA: TGCGCCAGCAGCCAAGATGTCGGGGGACTAACTGAAGCTTTCTTT; CDR3: CASSQDVGGLTEAFF
D: NA; size: NA; V: TRBV28; J: TRBJ2-3; DNA: TGTGCCAGCAGTCCATACTTAGTTACAGGGGGGGGCACAGATACGCAGTATTTT; CDR3: CASSPYLVTGGGTDTQYF
D: TRBD1; size: NA; V: TRBV28; J: TRBJ1-1; DNA: TGTGCCAGCAGTTTAGGGACAGGGGAGATGAACACTGAAGCTTTCTTT; CDR3: CASSLGTGEMNTEAFF
D: NA; size: NA; V: TRBV13; J: TRBJ2-2; DNA: TGTGCCAGCAGCGGCGGGACTCTGGAGCTGTTTTTT; CDR3: CASSGGTLELFF